A single sample gave rise to the 18 T cell receptor beta chains below, sequenced in a study of T cell repertoires in cytomegalovirus infection. TCRdb called the reads again in MiXCR, with one record for every CDR3 protein. In the table there are hundreds of thousands of distinct CDR3 sequences, approximately 32% of which are singletons. For these TCRs, the target antigens are not known. This specimen was cultured CD8+ T cells from PBMCs, taken from culture after CMV antigen stimulation. These receptors were obtained from a human donor in good health (CMV status not recorded). Some clones in this sample may be carry-over from other donors' samples.

The chain employs TRBV20-1 and TRBJ2-1; D is undetermined. V was trimmed by 0 bases and J by 4 bases, leaving 7 bases between them. Germline CDR1 is DFQATT and CDR2 is SNEGSKA (reference sequence). This CDR3 region has 13 residues. This chain's CDR3 is CSARDPPYNEQFF. The DNA for the CDR3 is TGCAGTGCTAGAGATCCACCTTACAATGAGCAGTTCTTC.

This clonotype was counted ten times or more. The CDR3 DNA reads TGTGCCAGCAGCCCAAGGGGCGGACCTTACGAGCAGTACTTC. It translates to CASSPRGGPYEQYF. The V and J genes are TRBV7-6 and TRBJ2-7, with D tentatively TRBD1 (5 bases). With 5 bases removed from V and 4 bases from J, the gap between germline ends came to 15 bases. The V gene's germline CDR1 is SGHVS and CDR2 FNYEAQ. The length of the CDR3 is 14 residues.

The chain combines TRBV6-2 or TRBV6-3 with TRBJ2-1; 9 nucleotides match TRBD2. The CDR3 has 17 amino acids. The V and J ends lost 5 bases and 8 bases, in that order; junction bases with no gene match: 16. Germline V lookup: CDR1 MNHEY, CDR2 SVGEGT. In nucleotides, the CDR3 is TGTGCCAGCAGTCCCTGGGGAAGCGGGGGGATCGGCGATGAGCAGTTCTTC. It yields the protein CASSPWGSGGIGDEQFF.

This clonotype was observed a few times. The chain has TRBV6-6 and TRBJ1-5, with D possibly being TRBD1 (6 bases). This CDR3 comprises 15 residues. V was pared by 6 bases and J by 4 bases, with 16 bases between. CDR1 is MNHNY, CDR2 SVGAGI, per germline (reference sequence). The CDR3 nucleotides read TGTGCCAGCAGCTACCCCGGACAGAAGAATCAGCCCCAGCATTTT. Translated, it gives CASSYPGQKNQPQHF.

A remark on this clonotype: An end of the junction does not agree with germline; a read error may underlie this. The genes are TRBV12-3 or TRBV12-4 and TRBJ1-2; 7 bases are a match to TRBD1. CDR3 length equals 8 residues. Here the CDR3 reads CATRGFIF. CDR3 nucleotide sequence: TGTGCCACCAGGGGGTTTATCTTC.

The table lists this clonotype with a few counts. The V gene is TRBV7-3, the J gene TRBJ1-4; no reliable D call. The V end lost 2 bases, the J end lost 6 bases, and 22 bases lay between the germline ends. Per germline, CDR1 SGHTA and CDR2 FQGTGA. This CDR3 contains 18 residues. CDR3: CASSLYPLSGYLDEKLFF. CDR3 nucleotide sequence: TGTGCCAGCAGCTTATATCCCCTATCGGGATACCTTGATGAAAAACTGTTTTTT.

This clonotype was seen ten or more times. The chain employs TRBV6-5 and TRBJ2-1, with 7 bases lining up with TRBD1. Germline V lookup: CDR1 MNHEY, CDR2 SVGAGI. V shed 0 bases and J 8 bases; nucleotides not matched to a gene: 16. This CDR3 has 18 residues. The DNA for the CDR3 is TGTGCCAGCAGTTACTCCTATCCGACAGGGACCTCACTCGATGAGCAGTTCTTC. This gives the protein CASSYSYPTGTSLDEQFF.

The chain recombines TRBV4-2 with TRBJ2-7; TRBD1 matches at 7 bases. Germline CDR1 is LGHNA and CDR2 is YNFKEQ. After removal of 0 bases from V and 1 base from J, the junction contained 3 bases not matched to a gene. The CDR3 consists of 15 residues. The CDR3 spells CASSQEDRSSYEQYF. The CDR3 region has the DNA TGTGCCAGCAGCCAAGAGGACAGGAGTTCCTACGAGCAGTACTTC.

The CDR3 spells CASSFWQGDTEAFF. CDR3 DNA sequence: TGTGCCAGCAGTTTCTGGCAGGGGGACACTGAAGCTTTCTTT. The chain has TRBV28 and TRBJ1-1, with 7 bases identical to TRBD1. V was pared by 3 bases and J by 3 bases, with 4 bases of the junction left unmatched. CDR3 length: 14 amino acids. Germline loops: CDR1 MDHEN, CDR2 SYDVKM.

This clonotype came up a few times. The J gene is TRBJ1-3, the V gene TRBV5-4, with 9 bases aligning to TRBD1. The CDR3 is 16 amino acids. Losses at the gene ends were 3 bases for V and 0 bases for J; bases not matched to a gene: 4. The germline gives CDR1 SGHNT, CDR2 YYREEE (reference sequence). CDR3 in amino acids: CASSSGTGYSGNTIYF. CDR3 bases: TGTGCCAGCAGCTCTGGGACAGGGTACTCTGGAAACACCATATATTTT.

The CDR3 here is CASRSGDNEKLFF. The CDR3 region has the DNA TGTGCCAGCAGATCCGGTGATAATGAAAAACTGTTTTTT. The V call is TRBV2, the J call TRBJ1-4; no firm D call. Deletions cut 6 bases from V and 4 bases from J, with 9 bases between. The CDR3 has 13 residues. CDR1 SNHLY and CDR2 FYNNEI come from the germline V gene.

There are a few counts of this clonotype. V is TRBV6-2 or TRBV6-3 and J is TRBJ1-5; TRBD1 is a possible D gene (6 bases). V gave up 2 bases and J gave up 7 bases, with 15 bases separating them. This CDR3 contains 15 residues. Germline CDR1 is MNHEY and CDR2 is SVGEGT. The CDR3: CASSYLNREWQPQHF. The CDR3 DNA follows: TGTGCCAGCAGTTACCTCAACAGGGAATGGCAGCCCCAGCATTTT.

This clonotype has a handful of counts. The chain carries TRBV28 and TRBJ2-7; 9 positions match TRBD2. The germline V gene has CDR1 MDHEN and CDR2 SYDVKM. The CDR3 is made up of 13 amino acids. With 6 bases clipped from V and 5 bases from J, the junction kept 5 bases outside the gene matches. This chain's CDR3 is CASRGLAEDEQYV. The CDR3 nucleotides read TGTGCCAGCAGGGGACTAGCCGAGGACGAGCAGTACGTC.

This clonotype was observed a few times. The V gene is TRBV7-3, the J gene TRBJ1-3, with 9 positions matching TRBD1. With 2 bases clipped from V and 8 bases from J, the junction kept 7 bases outside the gene matches. The germline V gene has CDR1 SGHTA and CDR2 FQGTGA. The CDR3 extends over 15 amino acids. The CDR3 nucleotides are TGTGCCAGCAGCTTATACCGGGACAGGGAACACACCATATATTTT. Translation gives CASSLYRDREHTIYF.

The V and J genes are TRBV29-1 and TRBJ1-2; tentative D call: TRBD1 (5 bases). Trimming pared 3 bases from V and 5 bases from J, leaving 7 bases between. The CDR3 spans 11 residues. From germline, CDR1 is SQVTM and CDR2 ANQGSEA. Here the CDR3 reads CSVEGRYGYTF. The CDR3 nucleotides read TGCAGCGTTGAGGGGCGGTATGGCTACACCTTC.

The chain has TRBV6-6 and TRBJ1-2, with TRBD1 identical over 7 bases. The CDR3 is 16 residues long. Germline V lookup: CDR1 MNHNY, CDR2 SVGAGI (reference sequence). V lost 0 bases, J lost 7 bases, and 11 bases stayed unmatched. The CDR3 nucleotides read TGTGCCAGCAGTTACTCTCTGACAGGGACGATCAGTGGCTACACCTTC. Translation gives CASSYSLTGTISGYTF.

This clonotype was counted at least ten times. This CDR3 reads CASSLVGTAMGSGANVLTF. CDR3 DNA: TGTGCCAGCAGCTTAGTAGGGACAGCGATGGGCTCTGGGGCCAACGTCCTGACTTTC. The chain recombines TRBV7-8 with TRBJ2-6; 7 bases agree with TRBD1. Germline CDR1 reads SGHVS; CDR2 reads FQNEAQ. The CDR3 runs to 19 residues. Trimming at V came to 1 base and at J to 0 bases, leaving 9 bases not matched to a gene.

This clonotype has a count of ten or more. The chain is built from TRBV12-3 or TRBV12-4 and TRBJ1-1; D unclear. CDR3 length: 14 amino acids. V lost 7 bases to trimming and J lost 6 bases, with 18 bases between them. CDR3 in DNA: TGTGCCAGCACCGTAAAGCCTGAGGGCGCTGAAGCTTTCTTT. Protein sequence: CASTVKPEGAEAFF.